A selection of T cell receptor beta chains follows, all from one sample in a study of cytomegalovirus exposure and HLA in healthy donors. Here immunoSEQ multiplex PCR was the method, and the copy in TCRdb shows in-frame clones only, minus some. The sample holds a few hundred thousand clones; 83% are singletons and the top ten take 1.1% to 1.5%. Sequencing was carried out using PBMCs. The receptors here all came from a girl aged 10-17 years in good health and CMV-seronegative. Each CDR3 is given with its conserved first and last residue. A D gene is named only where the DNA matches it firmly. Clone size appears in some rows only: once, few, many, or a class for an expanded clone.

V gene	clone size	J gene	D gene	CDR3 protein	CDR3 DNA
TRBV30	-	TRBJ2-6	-	CAWKGSGANVLTF	TGTGCCTGGAAGGGGTCTGGGGCCAACGTCCTGACTTTC
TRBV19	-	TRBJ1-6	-	CASSAAGNSPLHF	TGTGCCAGTAGTGCCGCGGGGAATTCACCCCTCCACTTT
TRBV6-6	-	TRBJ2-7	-	CASSYNQQIFGEQYF	TGTGCCAGCAGTTACAATCAACAGATCTTCGGTGAGCAGTACTTC
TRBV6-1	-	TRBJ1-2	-	CASSRGQIYGYTF	TGTGCCAGCAGCCGAGGACAGATCTATGGCTACACCTTC
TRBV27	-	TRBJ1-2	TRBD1	CASSSSLPRQGRDGYTF	TGTGCCAGCAGTTCCTCCCTCCCACGACAGGGCCGGGATGGCTACACCTTC
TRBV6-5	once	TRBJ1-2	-	CASGVLSDYGYTF	TGTGCCAGCGGAGTTTTGTCAGACTATGGCTACACCTTC
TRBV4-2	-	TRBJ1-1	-	CASSQGGEAFF	TGTGCCAGCAGCCAGGGGGGTGAAGCTTTCTTT
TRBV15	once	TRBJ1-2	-	CATSREIGGPHDGYTF	TGTGCCACCAGCAGAGAAATCGGGGGGCCTCACGATGGCTACACCTTC
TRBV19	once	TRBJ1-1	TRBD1	CASRSTPGQGGTEAFF	TGTGCCAGCAGGTCCACCCCGGGACAGGGGGGAACTGAAGCTTTCTTT
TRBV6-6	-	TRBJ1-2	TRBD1	CASADNPGQGTGGYTF	TGTGCCAGCGCTGATAATCCGGGACAGGGGACTGGAGGCTACACCTTC
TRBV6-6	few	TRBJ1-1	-	CASSLRGDTEAFF	TGTGCCAGCAGCCTCAGGGGAGACACTGAAGCTTTCTTT
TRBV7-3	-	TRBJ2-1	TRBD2	CASSATSAGHLFF	TGTGCCAGCAGCGCGACTAGCGCAGGCCATCTGTTCTTC
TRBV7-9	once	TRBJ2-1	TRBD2	CASTLSGIPYNEQFF	TGTGCCAGCACTCTAAGCGGGATCCCATACAATGAGCAGTTCTTC
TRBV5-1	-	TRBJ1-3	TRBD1	CASSIGDRSSGNTIYF	TGCGCCAGCAGCATAGGGGACAGATCCTCTGGAAACACCATATATTTT
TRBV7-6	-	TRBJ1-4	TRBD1	CASSWGTAINEKLFF	TGTGCCAGCAGCTGGGGGACAGCGATAAATGAAAAACTGTTTTTT
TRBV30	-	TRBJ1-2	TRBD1	CAWSVRRTGGPDGGYTF	TGTGCCTGGAGTGTACGGAGGACAGGGGGACCGGACGGTGGCTACACCTTC
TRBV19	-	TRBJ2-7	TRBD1	CASSSFGQGYEQYF	TGTGCCAGTAGTTCCTTCGGACAGGGCTACGAGCAGTACTTC
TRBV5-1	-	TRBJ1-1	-	CASSLQLVNTEAFF	TGCGCCAGCAGCTTGCAACTGGTGAACACTGAAGCTTTCTTT
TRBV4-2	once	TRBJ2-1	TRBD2	CASSQPFTGGAYNEQFF	TGTGCCAGCAGCCAACCGTTCACCGGGGGGGCATACAATGAGCAGTTCTTC
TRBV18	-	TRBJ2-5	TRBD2	CASSLGGYQETQYF	TGTGCCAGCTCACTCGGGGGGTACCAAGAGACCCAGTACTTC
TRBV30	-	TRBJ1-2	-	CAWSSGQPYGYTF	TGTGCCTGGAGTAGTGGACAGCCCTATGGCTACACCTTC
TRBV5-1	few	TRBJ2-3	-	CASSRGEFTDTQYF	TGCGCCAGCAGCCGCGGAGAATTCACAGATACGCAGTATTTT
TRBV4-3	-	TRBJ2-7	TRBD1	CASSQEFTIDRAYEQYF	TGCGCCAGCAGCCAAGAGTTTACGATAGACAGGGCCTACGAGCAGTACTTC
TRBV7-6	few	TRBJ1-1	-	CASSLDPGSTEAFF	TGTGCCAGCAGCTTAGACCCCGGGAGCACTGAAGCTTTCTTT
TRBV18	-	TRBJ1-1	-	CASSPRGATEAFF	TGTGCCAGCTCTCCGCGGGGGGCGACTGAAGCTTTCTTT
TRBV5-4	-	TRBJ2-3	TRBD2	CASSRYSGGAGTDTQYF	TGTGCCAGCAGCCGATATAGCGGGGGGGCAGGCACAGATACGCAGTATTTT
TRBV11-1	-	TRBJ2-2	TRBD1	CASSPDRGSGELFF	TGTGCCAGCAGCCCCGACAGGGGGTCCGGGGAGCTGTTTTTT